The text below deals with one TCR beta chain. This record comes from a study of breast tumors, draining lymph nodes, adjacent tissues. TCRdb reanalysed the multiplex PCR reads using MiXCR and keeps one entry per CDR3 protein. The repertoire has 23,000 or so distinct CDR3 sequences, around two thirds of them found once; the top ten carry 15% to 20%. CDR1 is SGHTA and CDR2 is FQGTGA in the germline V gene. The CDR3 runs 13 residues. V gave up 4 bases and J gave up 2 bases, with 7 bases separating them. This sequence was found in a female donor with breast cancer. Some clones in this sample may be carry-over from other donors' samples. Sequencing was performed on tumor-adjacent breast tissue. The V gene is TRBV7-3, the J gene TRBJ2-3; D gene ambiguous. This CDR3 is CASSSAYTDTQYF. In DNA, the CDR3 is TGTGCCAGCAGCTCGGCCTACACAGATACGCAGTATTTT.